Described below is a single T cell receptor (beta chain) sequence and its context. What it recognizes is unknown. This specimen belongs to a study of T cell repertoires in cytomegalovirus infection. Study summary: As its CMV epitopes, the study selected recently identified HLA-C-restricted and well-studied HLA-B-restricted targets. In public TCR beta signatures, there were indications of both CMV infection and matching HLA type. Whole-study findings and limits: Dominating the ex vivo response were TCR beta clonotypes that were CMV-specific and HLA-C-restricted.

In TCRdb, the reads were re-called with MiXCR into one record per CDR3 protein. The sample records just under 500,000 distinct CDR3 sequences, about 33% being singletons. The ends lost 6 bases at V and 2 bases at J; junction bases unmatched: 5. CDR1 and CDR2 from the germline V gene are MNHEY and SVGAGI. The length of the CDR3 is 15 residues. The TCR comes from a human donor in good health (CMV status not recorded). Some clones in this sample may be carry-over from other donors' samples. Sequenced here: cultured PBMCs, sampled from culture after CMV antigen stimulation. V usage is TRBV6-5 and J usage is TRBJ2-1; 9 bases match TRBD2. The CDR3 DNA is TGTGCCAGCAGAGCAGCGGGGGGAACCTACAATGAGCAGTTCTTC. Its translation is CASRAAGGTYNEQFF.